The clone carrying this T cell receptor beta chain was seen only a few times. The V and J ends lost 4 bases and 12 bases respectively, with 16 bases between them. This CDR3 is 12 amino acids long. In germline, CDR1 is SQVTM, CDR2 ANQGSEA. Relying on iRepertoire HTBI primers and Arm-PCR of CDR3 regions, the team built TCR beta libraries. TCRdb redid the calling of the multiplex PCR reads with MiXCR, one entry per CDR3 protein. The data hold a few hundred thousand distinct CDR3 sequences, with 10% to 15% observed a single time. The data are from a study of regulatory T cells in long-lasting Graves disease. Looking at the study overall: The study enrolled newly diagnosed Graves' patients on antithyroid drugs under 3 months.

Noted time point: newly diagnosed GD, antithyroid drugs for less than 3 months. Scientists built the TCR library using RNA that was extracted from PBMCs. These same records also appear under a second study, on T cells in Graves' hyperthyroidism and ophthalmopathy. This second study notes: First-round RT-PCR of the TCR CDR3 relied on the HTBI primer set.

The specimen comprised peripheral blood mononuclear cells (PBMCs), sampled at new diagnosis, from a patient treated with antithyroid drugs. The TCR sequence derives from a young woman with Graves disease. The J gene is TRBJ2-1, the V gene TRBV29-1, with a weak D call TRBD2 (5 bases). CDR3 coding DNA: TGCAGCGTTGCGGCAGGAGGTCATGGGCAGTTCTTC. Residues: CSVAAGGHGQFF.